These T cell receptor beta chains were read from a single sample in a study of blood T cell repertoires in COVID-19. Sequenced by immunoSEQ multiplex PCR; TCRdb stores in-frame clones only, minus some. The sample lists approximately 170,000 clones; about 85% were seen once. The sequenced material came from peripheral blood. The receptors stem from a woman of 80 years or more in a cohort sampled during active or convalescent COVID-19. CDR3s include the opening cysteine and the closing phenylalanine or tryptophan. The D gene is left open where the match is weak. Rows may omit the clone size; those that give it use once, few, many or a size class.

J gene,V gene,clone size,D gene,CDR3 protein,CDR3 DNA
TRBJ1-2,TRBV19,few,.,CASSIDRTVGYTF,TGTGCCAGTAGTATCGACAGGACGGTGGGGTACACCTTC
TRBJ2-5,TRBV5-1,.,TRBD2,CASSLAGVAGGGETQYF,TGCGCCAGCAGCTTGGCCGGAGTAGCGGGAGGAGGGGAGACCCAGTACTTC
TRBJ2-3,TRBV7-2,.,TRBD2,CASSAQRGGTDTQYF,TGTGCCAGCAGCGCCCAGCGGGGGGGCACAGATACGCAGTATTTT
TRBJ1-3,TRBV6-5,.,TRBD1,CASSYRYRGSGNTIYF,TGTGCCAGCAGTTACAGATACAGGGGCTCTGGAAACACCATATATTTT
TRBJ1-1,TRBV19,.,TRBD1,CASSPRGQGETEAFF,TGTGCCAGTAGCCCCAGAGGACAGGGGGAAACTGAAGCTTTCTTT
TRBJ1-1,TRBV7-8,.,.,CASSLGEMNTEAFF,TGTGCCAGCAGCTTAGGGGAGATGAACACTGAAGCTTTCTTT
TRBJ2-2,TRBV5-1,.,.,CASSLQWAQAQGELFF,TGCGCCAGCAGCCTCCAGTGGGCGCAAGCCCAGGGGGAGCTGTTTTTT
TRBJ2-3,TRBV18,.,TRBD2,CASSPWTSGGVTDTQYF,TGTGCCAGCTCACCGTGGACTAGCGGGGGGGTCACAGATACGCAGTATTTT
TRBJ2-7,TRBV6-7,.,TRBD1,CASSYSHAVPRDRNSYEQYF,TGTGCCAGCAGCTACTCCCACGCAGTACCCCGGGACAGAAATTCCTACGAGCAGTACTTC
TRBJ2-4,TRBV3-1/TRBV3-2,.,.,CASSQESRGAKNIQYF,TGTGCCAGCAGCCAAGAGTCCAGGGGAGCCAAAAACATTCAGTACTTC
TRBJ1-3,TRBV11-2,.,TRBD1,CASSPGTGNSGNTIYF,TGTGCCAGCAGCCCCGGGACAGGGAACTCTGGAAACACCATATATTTT
TRBJ1-2,TRBV29-1,.,.,CSVQGGSLYYGYTF,TGCAGCGTCCAAGGGGGTTCTTTATACTATGGCTACACCTTC
TRBJ1-1,TRBV27,.,.,CASSFLPKWGSSNTEAFF,TGTGCCAGCAGTTTTCTCCCTAAGTGGGGCAGCTCGAACACTGAAGCTTTCTTT
TRBJ1-4,TRBV24-1,few,.,CATSELTSGKLFF,TGTGCCACCAGTGAGTTAACCAGCGGAAAACTGTTTTTT
TRBJ2-4,TRBV29-1,.,.,CSVTGSNIQYF,TGCAGCGTTACAGGGAGCAACATTCAGTACTTC
TRBJ1-1,TRBV2,once,.,CASSGLYGGMNTEAFF,TGTGCCAGCAGTGGACTTTACGGAGGGATGAACACTGAAGCTTTCTTT
TRBJ2-5,TRBV3-1/TRBV3-2,once,TRBD1,CASSHRQGPLETQYF,TGTGCCAGCAGCCACAGACAGGGCCCATTGGAGACCCAGTACTTC
TRBJ2-3,TRBV18,.,TRBD2,CASSPLTSGRAGDTQYF,TGTGCCAGCTCACCACTCACTAGCGGGAGGGCCGGAGATACGCAGTATTTT
TRBJ2-5,TRBV15,.,TRBD2,CATSRIAGGAGTQYF,TGTGCCACCAGCAGAATAGCGGGGGGTGCCGGGACCCAGTACTTC
TRBJ2-2,TRBV27,few,.,CASSLRRVNTGELFF,TGTGCCAGCAGTTTACGCAGGGTAAACACCGGGGAGCTGTTTTTT
TRBJ2-5,TRBV24-1,.,TRBD1,CATSDFRPHRGKETQYF,TGTGCCACCAGTGATTTTCGCCCCCACAGGGGGAAAGAGACCCAGTACTTC
TRBJ1-5,TRBV4-1,.,.,CASSPGPDNQPQHF,TGCGCCAGCAGCCCAGGGCCCGATAATCAGCCCCAGCATTTT
TRBJ1-5,TRBV19,.,TRBD1,CATQRTGPAGQPQHF,TGTGCCACCCAAAGGACAGGGCCGGCGGGACAGCCCCAGCATTTT
TRBJ2-1,TRBV5-1,.,TRBD2,CASSPGLAGWIGEQFF,TGCGCCAGCAGCCCCGGACTAGCGGGGTGGATTGGTGAGCAGTTCTTC
TRBJ2-1,TRBV11-2,.,TRBD2,CASSLELANEQFF,TGTGCCAGCAGCTTAGAACTAGCGAATGAGCAGTTCTTC
TRBJ1-5,TRBV29-1,.,.,CSVTRQAPNQPQHF,TGCAGCGTTACACGACAGGCCCCTAATCAGCCCCAGCATTTT